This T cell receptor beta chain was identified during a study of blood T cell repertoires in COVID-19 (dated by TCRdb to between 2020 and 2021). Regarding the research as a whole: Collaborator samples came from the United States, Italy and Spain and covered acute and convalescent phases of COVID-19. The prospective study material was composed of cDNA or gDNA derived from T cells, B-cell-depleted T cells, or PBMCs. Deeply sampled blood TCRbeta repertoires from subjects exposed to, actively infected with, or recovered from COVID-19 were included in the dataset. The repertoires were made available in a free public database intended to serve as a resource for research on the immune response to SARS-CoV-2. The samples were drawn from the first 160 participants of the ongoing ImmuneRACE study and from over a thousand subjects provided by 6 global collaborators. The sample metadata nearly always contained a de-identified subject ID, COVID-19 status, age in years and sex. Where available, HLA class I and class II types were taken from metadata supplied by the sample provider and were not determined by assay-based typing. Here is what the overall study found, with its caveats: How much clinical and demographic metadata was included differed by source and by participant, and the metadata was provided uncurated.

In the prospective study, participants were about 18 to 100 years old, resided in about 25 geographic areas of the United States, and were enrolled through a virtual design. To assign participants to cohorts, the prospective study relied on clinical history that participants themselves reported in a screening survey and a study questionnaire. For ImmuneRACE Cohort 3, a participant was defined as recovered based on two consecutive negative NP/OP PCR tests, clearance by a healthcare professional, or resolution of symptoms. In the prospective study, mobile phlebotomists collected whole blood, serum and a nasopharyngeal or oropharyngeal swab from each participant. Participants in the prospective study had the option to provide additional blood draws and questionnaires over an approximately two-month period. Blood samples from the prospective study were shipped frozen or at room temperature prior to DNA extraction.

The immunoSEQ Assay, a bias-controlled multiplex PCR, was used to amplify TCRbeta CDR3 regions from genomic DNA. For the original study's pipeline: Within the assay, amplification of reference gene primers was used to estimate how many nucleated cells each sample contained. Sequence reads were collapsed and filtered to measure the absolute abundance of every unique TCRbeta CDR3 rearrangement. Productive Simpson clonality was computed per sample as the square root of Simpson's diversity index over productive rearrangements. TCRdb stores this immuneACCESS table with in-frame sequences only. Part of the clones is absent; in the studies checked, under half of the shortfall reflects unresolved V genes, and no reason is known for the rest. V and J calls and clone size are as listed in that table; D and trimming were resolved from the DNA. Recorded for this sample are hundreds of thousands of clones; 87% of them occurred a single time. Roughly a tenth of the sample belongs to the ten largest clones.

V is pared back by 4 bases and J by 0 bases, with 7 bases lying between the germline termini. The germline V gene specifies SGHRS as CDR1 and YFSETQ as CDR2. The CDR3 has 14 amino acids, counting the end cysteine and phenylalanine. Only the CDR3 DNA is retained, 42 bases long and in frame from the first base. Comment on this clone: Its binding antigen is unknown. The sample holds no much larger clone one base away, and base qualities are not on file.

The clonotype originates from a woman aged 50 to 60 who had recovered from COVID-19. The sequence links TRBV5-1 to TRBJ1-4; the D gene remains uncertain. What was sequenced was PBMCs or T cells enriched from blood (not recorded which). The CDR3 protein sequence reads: CASSNRATNEKLFF. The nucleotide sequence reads TGCGCCAGCAGCAATCGTGCAACTAATGAAAAACTGTTTTTT.